This entry describes one T cell receptor (beta chain). Its matching antigen is unknown. This record belongs to a study of early T cells in non-severe SARS-CoV-2 infection. Study as a whole: Sequencing of bulk RNA from unsorted whole blood was done, without chain pairing. Findings and limits, study-wide: Using VDJdb, the matching emphasized anti-spike CD8 responses while missing private and CD4 specificities.

Germline trimming cut 7 bases from V and 0 bases from J; bases unmatched to any gene: 8. The CDR3 has 14 residues. Germline CDR1 SQVTM, CDR2 ANQGSEA. Individually, cDNA molecules had unique molecular identifiers attached to them. MiXCR was run by TCRdb on the 5' RACE reads, yielding one entry per CDR3 protein. The repertoire has 80,000 to 100,000 distinct CDR3 sequences, about an eighth of them found once; the top ten carry roughly 6.4%. This rearrangement joins TRBV29-1 to TRBJ2-7; 8 bases line up with TRBD2. The receptor was derived from an adult who was a healthcare worker with PCR-confirmed SARS-CoV-2 infection or an uninfected control (not recorded which). The source material was whole blood. CDR3 protein: CSGTSPTNSYEQYF. Here the CDR3 DNA reads TGCAGCGGGACTAGCCCTACGAACTCCTACGAGCAGTACTTC.